This T cell receptor beta chain was found in a study of CD8 T cells in ankylosing spondylitis. TCRdb re-derived calls from the 5' RACE reads in MiXCR, one entry per CDR3 protein. The sample contains about 540,000 distinct CDR3 sequences, about an eighth of which appear only once. Overall study findings and caveats: In ankylosing spondylitis blood, a motif of seven to nine highly homologous TCR beta variants appeared characteristic.

This CDR3 comprises 14 residues. V was clipped by 5 bases and J by 0 bases, with 7 bases between them. This clonotype was detected a few times. Its matching antigen is unknown. Specimen: blood, either unsorted or a sorted T cell fraction (not recorded which). The clonotype originates from a male donor with ankylosing spondylitis. This sequence joins TRBV12-3 or TRBV12-4 and TRBJ1-4; a weak D match, TRBD1 (5 bases). CDR3 nucleotide sequence: TGTGCCAGCAGTAAGACAGCAACTAATGAAAAACTGTTTTTT. Encoded protein: CASSKTATNEKLFF.